One and the same sample provided the 31 T cell receptor beta chains below, sequenced in a study of blood T cell repertoires in COVID-19. Assay used: immunoSEQ multiplex PCR; TCRdb lists only in-frame clones, some missing. The sample shows just over 650,000 clones, 85% to 90% of them seen only once. Sample: peripheral blood. The receptors originated from a woman between 18 and 30 years old with acute or convalescent COVID-19.

The CDR3 loop reads CASSRTWTGSAYYGYTF. As DNA, the CDR3 is TGTGCCAGTAGTAGAACCTGGACAGGTTCGGCATACTATGGCTACACCTTC. The chain is built from TRBV19 and TRBJ1-2, with 7 bases aligning to TRBD1. The germline CDR1 and CDR2 sequences are LNHDA and SQIVND (reference sequence). This CDR3 is 17 amino acids long. V dropped 4 bases and J dropped 3; count of bases not matched to a gene: 14.

The rearrangement uses TRBV7-8 and TRBJ2-7; D is perhaps TRBD1 (6 bases). The CDR3 runs 15 residues. V was shortened by 1 base and J by 5 bases, with 15 bases between the two germline ends. The germline CDR1 and CDR2 sequences are SGHVS and FQNEAQ. CDR3 bases: TGTGCCAGCAGCTTAGATTGGGGGCAGGGTAACGAGCAGTACTTC. It encodes CASSLDWGQGNEQYF.

The chain carries TRBV7-2 and TRBJ1-5; the D gene is possibly TRBD1 (6 bases). Germline loops: CDR1 SGHTA, CDR2 FQGNSA. V was pared by 5 bases and J by 3 bases, with 14 bases between. The CDR3 is 15 amino acids. CDR3 DNA sequence: TGTGCCAGCAGCACCTACACAGGGCACAATCAGCCCCAGCATTTT. Protein product: CASSTYTGHNQPQHF. The variable domain in full, with the rest retrieved from reference TRBV7-2 and TRBJ1-5, is GAGVSQSPSNKVTEKGKDVELRCDPISGHTALYWYRQSLGQGLEFLIYFQGNSAPDKSGLPSDRFSAERTGGSVSTLTIQRTQQEDSAVYLCASSTYTGHNQPQHFGDGTRLSIL.

The chain has TRBV30 and TRBJ1-1; D is undetermined. CDR1 GTSNPN and CDR2 SVGIG come from the germline V gene (reference sequence). The ends were cut back, 0 bases at V and 7 bases at J, with 9 bases in the middle. This CDR3 comprises 12 residues. CDR3 sequence: CAWSVPGVEAFF. DNA of the CDR3: TGTGCCTGGAGTGTACCGGGTGTTGAAGCTTTCTTT. The variable domain in full, completed from reference TRBV30 and TRBJ1-1, reads SQTIHQWPATLVQPVGSPLSLECTVEGTSNPNLYWYRQAAGRGLQLLFYSVGIGQISSEVPQNLSASRPQDRQFILSSKKLLLSDSGFYLCAWSVPGVEAFFGQGTRLTVV.

The chain recombines TRBV5-1 with TRBJ2-1, with TRBD2 matching 11 bases. Looked up from germline, CDR1 is SGHRS and CDR2 is YFSETQ. V lost 3 bases and J lost 3; bases outside the gene matches: 2. This CDR3 region has 15 residues. The CDR3 loop is CASSYSGGVYNEQFF. CDR3 nucleotides: TGCGCCAGCAGCTATAGCGGGGGGGTCTACAATGAGCAGTTCTTC.

The J gene is TRBJ2-1, the V gene TRBV19; maybe TRBD2 (6 bases). The CDR3 loop spans 15 amino acids. V dropped 6 bases and J dropped 5 bases, with 17 bases sitting between them. Germline V gene sequence: CDR1 LNHDA, CDR2 SQIVND (reference sequence). The CDR3 spells CASRPLANLHNEQFF. The CDR3 DNA follows: TGTGCCAGTAGGCCCCTAGCGAATCTTCACAATGAGCAGTTCTTC.

The rearrangement links TRBV9 to TRBJ1-1; 10 bases line up with TRBD1. The germline CDR1 and CDR2 sequences are SGDLS and YYNGEE. This CDR3 has 17 amino acids. Losses at the gene ends were 3 bases for V and 0 bases for J; bases not matched to a gene: 8. The CDR3 reads CASSAGQGRNMNTEAFF. CDR3 in DNA: TGTGCCAGCAGCGCGGGACAGGGGAGAAACATGAACACTGAAGCTTTCTTT.

The chain joins TRBV4-2 to TRBJ2-1, with 8 bases identical to TRBD2. The trim removed 0 bases at V and 3 bases at J, leaving 4 bases unmatched. Germline lookup yields CDR1 LGHNA and CDR2 YNFKEQ. The CDR3 totals 16 residues. The CDR3 nucleotides are TGTGCCAGCAGCCAAGAGCAACTAGCGGTCTACAATGAGCAGTTCTTC. Encoded protein: CASSQEQLAVYNEQFF.

The CDR3: CATSRDLAGRGAHQPQHF. The CDR3 nucleotides are TGTGCCACCAGCAGAGATCTGGCTGGAAGGGGCGCCCATCAGCCCCAGCATTTT. The chain has TRBV15 and TRBJ1-5; possible D gene TRBD1, 5 bases. V was clipped by 0 bases and J by 5 bases, with 20 bases between them. This CDR3 spans 18 amino acids. Looked up from germline, CDR1 is LNHNV and CDR2 is YYDKDF (reference sequence). The full variable domain, its missing parts supplied by reference TRBV15 and TRBJ1-5, is DAMVIQNPRYQVTQFGKPVTLSCSQTLNHNVMYWYQQKSSQAPKLLFHYYDKDFNNEADTPDNFQSRRPNTSFCFLDIRSPGLGDTAMYLCATSRDLAGRGAHQPQHFGDGTRLSIL.

The chain joins TRBV5-5 to TRBJ2-3; 16 bases map to TRBD2. Germline V gene data show CDR1 as SGHKS and CDR2 as YYEKEE (reference sequence). Trimming removed 2 bases from V and 2 bases from J; junction bases left unmatched: 8. CDR3 size: 19 residues. The CDR3 DNA reads as TGTGCCAGCAGCTTATATCCCGGGACTAGCGGGGGGGCCACAGATACGCAGTATTTT. This encodes CASSLYPGTSGGATDTQYF.

The rearrangement uses TRBV9 and TRBJ2-5; D possibly corresponds to TRBD1 (6 bases). V shed 3 bases and J shed 5 bases, with 17 bases lying between them. The CDR3 runs to 15 residues. Per germline, CDR1 SGDLS and CDR2 YYNGEE. In nucleotides, the CDR3 is TGTGCCAGCAGCGGATACAGGGAAGGGTTTGAGACCCAGTACTTC. This gives the protein CASSGYREGFETQYF.

The chain carries TRBV6-5 and TRBJ1-2; TRBD1 matches at 7 bases. Germline V gene data show CDR1 as MNHEY and CDR2 as SVGAGI. Trimming removed 6 bases from V and 8 bases from J; junction bases left unmatched: 15. This CDR3 comprises 15 residues. CDR3 loop: CASRDREHFLGGYTF. CDR3 nucleotides: TGTGCCAGCAGAGACAGGGAGCATTTTCTAGGCGGCTACACCTTC.

A single count supports this clone. This chain uses TRBV24-1 with TRBJ2-2, with 8 positions matching TRBD2. The CDR3 has 16 amino acids. The germline CDR1 and CDR2 sequences are KGHDR and SFDVKD. Germline trimming cut 4 bases from V and 1 base from J; bases unmatched to any gene: 4. The CDR3 DNA reads as TGTGCCACCAGTGACCCTAGCGGGCGGAACACCGGGGAGCTGTTTTTT. Its translation: CATSDPSGRNTGELFF.

This chain uses TRBV9 with TRBJ1-1; D gene unclear. The germline CDR1 and CDR2 sequences are SGDLS and YYNGEE. Trimming took off 1 base at V and 1 base at J, with 14 bases between the two ends. There are 16 residues in the CDR3. The CDR3 bases are TGTGCCAGCAGCGTACGAGACTGGCCTGGGAACACTGAAGCTTTCTTT. It codes for CASSVRDWPGNTEAFF.

This sequence joins TRBV9 and TRBJ2-5, with D maybe TRBD1 (5 bases). V dropped 0 bases and J dropped 2 bases, with 11 bases sitting between them. The CDR3 spans 15 residues. In germline, CDR1 is SGDLS, CDR2 YYNGEE. CDR3 coding DNA: TGTGCCAGCAGCGTAGAGGGGTGGGGTCAAGAGACCCAGTACTTC. This encodes CASSVEGWGQETQYF.

The rearrangement joins TRBV7-9 to TRBJ2-3; tentatively, D is TRBD1 (6 bases). Trimming took 2 bases from V and 2 from J, leaving 17 bases between them. The CDR3 loop spans 17 amino acids. Germline V gene data show CDR1 as SEHNR and CDR2 as FQNEAQ (reference sequence). Here the CDR3 DNA reads TGTGCCAGCAGCTTAAGGGGGAGACAGACCCACACAGATACGCAGTATTTT. Translating gives CASSLRGRQTHTDTQYF.

The V gene is TRBV19, the J gene TRBJ1-5; D possibly corresponds to TRBD1 (5 bases). V lost 7 bases, J lost 2 bases, and 21 bases lay in between. Germline V gene lookup returns CDR1 LNHDA and CDR2 SQIVND (reference sequence). The CDR3 has 17 residues. CDR3 sequence: CASTFRGGVFGNQPQHF. CDR3 nucleotides: TGTGCCAGTACCTTCCGGGGGGGAGTATTCGGCAATCAGCCCCAGCATTTT.

The CDR3 is CASSLGTGARTF. The CDR3 DNA follows: TGTGCCAGCAGCTTGGGGACAGGGGCCCGCACCTTC. V gene TRBV13 combines with J gene TRBJ1-2; 10 bases align to TRBD1. The CDR3 contains 12 residues. Germline CDR1 and CDR2: PRHDT and FYEKMQ (reference sequence). V was clipped by 3 bases and J by 13 bases; unmatched bases: 5.

The chain recombines TRBV19 with TRBJ2-1; TRBD1 matches at 7 bases. CDR3 size: 13 residues. Germline V CDR1 and CDR2: LNHDA, SQIVND (reference sequence). The V segment lost 4 bases and the J segment 9 bases; nucleotides outside the gene matches: 6. CDR3 in DNA: TGTGCCAGTAGTAACCAGGGGGTCGTTGAGCAGTTCTTC. Protein sequence: CASSNQGVVEQFF.

Details on this clone: Other DNA sequences in this specimen translate into the identical CDR3. The rearrangement uses TRBV5-8 and TRBJ2-7, with D perhaps matching TRBD1 (6 bases). Germline V lookup: CDR1 SGHTS, CDR2 YDEGEE. This CDR3 has 15 residues. V was cut by 0 bases and J by 2 bases, with 12 bases left in between. CDR3 sequence: CASSLGQGLPYEQYF. As DNA, the CDR3 is TGTGCCAGCAGCTTGGGGCAGGGGCTCCCCTACGAGCAGTACTTC. Supplemented by reference TRBV5-8 and TRBJ2-7, the full variable domain reads EAGVTQSPTHLIKTRGQQATLRCSPISGHTSVYWYQQALGLGLQFLLWYDEGEERNRGNFPPRFSGRQFPNYSSELNVNALELEDSALYLCASSLGQGLPYEQYFGPGTRLTVT.

This clone was seen once. The V gene is TRBV7-8, the J gene TRBJ2-7, with 10 bases that match TRBD1. The J segment lost 3 bases and the V segment lost 2 bases, leaving 4 bases of the junction unmatched. CDR1 SGHVS and CDR2 FQNEAQ come from the germline V gene. The CDR3 runs 15 residues. This CDR3 reads CASSLRDRGNYEQYF. As DNA, the CDR3 is TGTGCCAGCAGCTTAAGGGACAGGGGTAACTACGAGCAGTACTTC.

The rearrangement joins TRBV2 to TRBJ1-5; D is ambiguous. The V end lost 2 bases, the J end lost 1 base, and 12 bases lay between the germline ends. The germline V gene encodes CDR1 SNHLY and CDR2 FYNNEI. This CDR3 is 16 amino acids long. CDR3 nucleotide sequence: TGTGCCAGCAGTGAAAGTTCGAGAAAAAGCAATCAGCCCCAGCATTTT. Translating gives CASSESSRKSNQPQHF.

This chain joins TRBV6-5 and TRBJ2-5, with 9 bases identical to TRBD2. The CDR3 length is 14 residues. CDR1 and CDR2 (germline): MNHEY, SVGAGI. Trimming took 6 bases from V and 9 from J; bases not matched to a gene: 11. The CDR3 region has the DNA TGTGCCAGCAGGACTAGCGGATTCCCTGGCGCCCAGTACTTC. Its protein product is CASRTSGFPGAQYF.

CDR3 DNA: TGTGCCAGCAGCGAGGGGCTTTCTAACTATGGCTACACCTTC. Translation gives CASSEGLSNYGYTF. The V call is TRBV9, the J call TRBJ1-2; a possible D gene is TRBD1 (5 bases). The CDR3 is made up of 14 amino acids. The V and J ends lost 3 bases and 0 bases respectively, with 9 bases between them. From germline, CDR1 is SGDLS and CDR2 YYNGEE.

The gene calls are TRBV6-7 and TRBJ1-2; TRBD1 agrees at 9 bases. TRBV6-7 is noted as an ORF with a role that remains uncertain. The CDR3 totals 15 residues. Losses at the gene ends were 8 bases for V and 0 bases for J; bases not matched to a gene: 7. Here the CDR3 reads CASGHRGRANYGYTF. The CDR3 DNA reads TGTGCCAGCGGGCACAGGGGGCGAGCTAACTATGGCTACACCTTC.

The CDR3 loop reads CASSFGGQNSGAFF. Here the CDR3 DNA reads TGCGCCAGCAGCTTTGGGGGCCAGAACTCTGGTGCTTTCTTT. The chain couples TRBV5-1 to TRBJ1-1; D is possibly TRBD1 (6 bases). Germline values: CDR1 SGHRS, CDR2 YFSETQ. V lost 2 bases and J 11 bases, leaving 19 bases between the germline ends. The CDR3 is made up of 14 amino acids.

The chain combines TRBV4-2 with TRBJ2-3, with 7 bases identical to TRBD2. Germline V lookup: CDR1 LGHNA, CDR2 YNFKEQ. Germline trimming cut 0 bases from V and 5 bases from J; bases unmatched to any gene: 17. The CDR3 covers 19 residues. The CDR3 spells CASSQDHGLEVFMGDTQYF. The CDR3 DNA follows: TGTGCCAGCAGCCAAGACCACGGACTAGAGGTCTTTATGGGAGATACGCAGTATTTT.

The chain joins TRBV4-3 to TRBJ2-6; TRBD2 matches at 9 bases. Per the germline V gene, CDR1 is LGHNA and CDR2 is YSLEER. The CDR3 loop spans 17 amino acids. V trimming: 1 base; J trimming: 0 bases; junction bases outside the gene matches: 1. CDR3 nucleotides: TGCGCCAGCAGCCAAGGCGGGGGGGCCTCTGGGGCCAACGTCCTGACTTTC. Translating it yields CASSQGGGASGANVLTF.

The chain recombines TRBV12-5 with TRBJ2-1, with a tentative D call TRBD1 (6 bases). V lost 3 bases, J lost 8 bases, and 17 bases lay in between. CDR1 LGHNT and CDR2 FRNRAP come from the germline V gene. The length of the CDR3 is 15 residues. CDR3 nucleotides: TGTGCTAGTGGTTTAGGGCAGGGGTTGGGTCATGAGCAGTTCTTC. Translated, it gives CASGLGQGLGHEQFF.

The chain uses TRBV7-2 and TRBJ1-5, with 10 nucleotides matching TRBD1. The length of the CDR3 is 15 residues. CDR1 and CDR2 (germline): SGHTA, FQGNSA. V shed 1 base and J 7 bases; nucleotides not matched to a gene: 4. CDR3 in DNA: TGTGCCAGCAGCTTAGTTGGGACAGGGGTCCAGCCCCAGCATTTT. This sequence encodes CASSLVGTGVQPQHF.

The chain is built from TRBV5-8 and TRBJ1-2; D perhaps matches TRBD1 (5 bases). The CDR3 extends over 18 amino acids. Germline assignment: CDR1 SGHTS and CDR2 YDEGEE. Trimming took 4 bases from V and 8 from J, leaving 30 bases between them. CDR3 residues: CASSGGYSGTLGMGGYTF. The DNA of the CDR3 is TGTGCCAGCAGCGGTGGTTATTCCGGGACTCTGGGTATGGGGGGCTACACCTTC.